A single sample is the source of the 7 T cell receptor beta chains below, sequenced in a study of blood T cells in healthy people across ages. Primed by a sample-barcoded 5' primer and a J-beta primer mix, a second PCR proceeded for 7 to 11 cycles. Via MiXCR, TCRdb re-called the 5' RACE reads, giving one row per CDR3 protein. The sample lists about 620,000 distinct CDR3 sequences, 45% to 60% occurring once. Sequencing input: blood. These receptors all stem from a woman older than 75 in good health.

On this clonotype: Germline is not matched at one junction end, which may reflect a read error. V usage is TRBV6-1 and J usage is TRBJ2-5; 13 nucleotides align to TRBD2. The J call may not be correct, given that the DNA end is closer to TRBJ2-1. Germline CDR1 MNHNS, CDR2 SASEGT. The CDR3 totals 14 residues. The CDR3 bases are TGTGTCAGCAGACCAACTAGCGGGAGGGAGACCCAGTTCTTC. Residues: CVSRPTSGRETQFF.

This clonotype appeared many times. The chain joins TRBV7-9 to TRBJ2-1; TRBD1 agrees at 7 bases. The V gene end was trimmed by 5 bases and the J gene end by 2 bases; junction bases not matched to a gene: 6. In germline, CDR1 is SEHNR, CDR2 FQNEAQ (reference sequence). This CDR3 contains 15 residues. The CDR3 spells CASSPGDRTYNEQFF. The CDR3 nucleotides are TGTGCCAGCAGCCCCGGGGACAGAACCTACAATGAGCAGTTCTTC.

V gene TRBV20-1 combines with J gene TRBJ2-1, with D uncertain. Germline CDR1 reads DFQATT; CDR2 reads SNEGSKA (reference sequence). Trimming took 3 bases from V and 0 from J, leaving 9 bases between them. The CDR3 runs to 14 residues. The CDR3 here is CSASPGSSYNEQFF. CDR3 nucleotide sequence: TGCAGTGCTAGCCCCGGCAGCTCCTACAATGAGCAGTTCTTC.

V is TRBV19 and J is TRBJ1-4; weak D call: TRBD1 (6 bases). From germline, CDR1 is LNHDA and CDR2 SQIVND (reference sequence). V lost 5 bases, J lost 8 bases, and 18 bases lay in between. The CDR3 length is 15 residues. CDR3 coding DNA: TGTGCCAGTAGTTCCTTACCGGGACATCAGGAAAAACTGTTTTTT. As protein: CASSSLPGHQEKLFF.

Details on this clonotype: A much larger clone lies a single base off, so this may be a read error. The genes are TRBV7-9 and TRBJ1-2, with 8 positions matching TRBD1. The CDR3 has 16 residues. CDR1 is SEHNR, CDR2 FQNEAQ, per germline (reference sequence). The CDR3 here is CVSSSGTGIEGYGYTF. The CDR3 DNA follows: TGTGTCAGCAGCTCCGGGACAGGCATAGAGGGCTATGGCTACACCTTC. Full variable domain (missing parts from reference TRBV7-9 and TRBJ1-2): DTGVSQNPRHKITKRGQNVTFRCDPISEHNRLYWYRQTLGQGPEFLTYFQNEAQLEKSRLLSDRFSAERPKGSFSTLEIQRTEQGDSAMYLCVSSSGTGIEGYGYTFGSGTRLTVV.

The chain couples TRBV29-1 to TRBJ2-3; 8 bases agree with TRBD2. Trimming cost V 6 bases and J 3 bases; bases outside gene matches: 2. Germline-derived CDR1 and CDR2 are SQVTM and ANQGSEA. CDR3 length: 12 amino acids. The CDR3 DNA is TGCAGCGTCGGGAGGGCTACAGATACGCAGTATTTT. This sequence encodes CSVGRATDTQYF.

This chain connects TRBV7-2 to TRBJ1-5; D ambiguous. CDR1 is SGHTA, CDR2 FQGNSA, per germline. V lost 5 bases and J 0 bases, leaving 11 bases between the germline ends. The CDR3 sequence is 15 residues long. This chain's CDR3 is CASSPFRDSNQPQHF. The CDR3 nucleotides are TGTGCCAGCAGCCCTTTTCGGGATAGCAATCAGCCCCAGCATTTT. The full variable domain, completed using reference TRBV7-2 and TRBJ1-5, is GAGVSQSPSNKVTEKGKDVELRCDPISGHTALYWYRQSLGQGLEFLIYFQGNSAPDKSGLPSDRFSAERTGGSVSTLTIQRTQQEDSAVYLCASSPFRDSNQPQHFGDGTRLSIL.